The clone carrying this T cell receptor beta chain was observed a few times. The antigen is not known. The sample has other DNA sequences that encode this CDR3 too. These data are taken from a study of shared clonotypes between healthy human individuals. Study conclusions and caveats: Sampling used blood alone; tissue repertoires probably differ.

Sequencing used immunoSEQ multiplex PCR; TCRdb keeps in-frame clones, though not all of them. The data show about 1.1 million clones, with 75% to 85% seen just once and more than 0.45% held by the top ten. Germline V gene data show CDR1 as SGHRS and CDR2 as YFSETQ. Deletions cut 2 bases from V and 3 bases from J, with 8 bases between. The CDR3 is made up of 13 amino acids. This TCR derives from a man aged 18 to 29 in good health. Some clones in this sample may be carry-over from other donors' samples. Source material: memory CD4+ T cells from PBMCs. The sample's subset: CD45RA-negative fraction. This rearrangement joins TRBV5-1 to TRBJ1-1; D uncertain. This CDR3 is CASSFGRDTEAFF. The CDR3 DNA follows: TGCGCCAGCAGCTTCGGTAGGGACACTGAAGCTTTCTTT.